This is a list of T cell receptor beta chains from one sample in a study of T cells in Graves' hyperthyroidism and ophthalmopathy. TCRdb analysed the multiplex PCR reads with MiXCR anew, one entry per CDR3 protein. Here the sample spans about 420,000 distinct CDR3 sequences, about an eighth being singletons. Sequences were obtained from blood. These receptors were obtained from a woman between 18 and 30 years old with Graves' hyperthyroidism. The CDR3 runs from the conserved cysteine through the conserved F or W. The order of the fields is D gene, clone size, J gene, V gene, CDR3 DNA, CDR3 protein. The D gene is left open where the match is weak. Size is stated for part of the rows, as once, few or many counts, or as a class when the clone is expanded.

D gene: .
clone size: many
J gene: TRBJ1-6
V gene: TRBV5-1
CDR3 DNA: TGCGCCAGCAGCTTGGGGGCAGGGACGAATTCACCCCTCCACTTT
CDR3 protein: CASSLGAGTNSPLHF

D gene: TRBD1
clone size: .
J gene: TRBJ2-2
V gene: TRBV3-1
CDR3 DNA: TGTGCCAGCAGCCAAGCGACAGGGTACACCGGGGAGCTGTTTTTT
CDR3 protein: CASSQATGYTGELFF

D gene: .
clone size: few
J gene: TRBJ1-1
V gene: TRBV6-5
CDR3 DNA: TGTGCCAGCAGTTACTCGAGTATGGGAGGCACTGAAGCTTTCTTT
CDR3 protein: CASSYSSMGGTEAFF

D gene: .
clone size: many
J gene: TRBJ1-4
V gene: TRBV11-1
CDR3 DNA: TGTGCCAGCAGCTCGGGACGCAGTGAAAAACTGTTTTTT
CDR3 protein: CASSSGRSEKLFF

D gene: TRBD2
clone size: many
J gene: TRBJ2-7
V gene: TRBV12-3/TRBV12-4
CDR3 DNA: TGTGCCAGCAGTCGGGGACTAGCGGGAGCTACCCCATACGAGCAGTACTTC
CDR3 protein: CASSRGLAGATPYEQYF

D gene: TRBD2
clone size: .
J gene: TRBJ2-1
V gene: TRBV28
CDR3 DNA: TGTGCCAGCAGAACACCGGGACTAGCGGGAGGGCACAATGAGCAGTTCTTC
CDR3 protein: CASRTPGLAGGHNEQFF

D gene: .
clone size: few
J gene: TRBJ2-1
V gene: TRBV2
CDR3 DNA: TGTGCCAGCAGGTCCGGGACCCCGAACAATGAGCAGTTCTTC
CDR3 protein: CASRSGTPNNEQFF

D gene: TRBD1
clone size: many
J gene: TRBJ1-6
V gene: TRBV20-1
CDR3 DNA: TGCAGTGCTAGAGATCTGGCAGGGGGCGAGAATTCACCCCTCCACTTT
CDR3 protein: CSARDLAGGENSPLHF

D gene: TRBD1
clone size: few
J gene: TRBJ1-6
V gene: TRBV6-1
CDR3 DNA: TGTGCCAGCAGGCAGATCGGAACAGGGGGCGTCAATTCACCCCTCCACTTT
CDR3 protein: CASRQIGTGGVNSPLHF

D gene: TRBD2
clone size: many
J gene: TRBJ2-7
V gene: TRBV6-6
CDR3 DNA: TGTGCCAGCAGTTACTCGGGACTAGCGGGCTACGAGCAGTACTTC
CDR3 protein: CASSYSGLAGYEQYF

D gene: TRBD2
clone size: .
J gene: TRBJ2-1
V gene: TRBV20-1
CDR3 DNA: TGCAGTGCCCTTAATGGGGCTAGCGGGAGCTATGAGCAGTTCTTC
CDR3 protein: CSALNGASGSYEQFF

D gene: .
clone size: .
J gene: TRBJ1-6
V gene: TRBV27
CDR3 DNA: TGTGCCAGCAGTTTGACCTCGTATTCACCCCTCCACTTT
CDR3 protein: CASSLTSYSPLHF

D gene: .
clone size: .
J gene: TRBJ1-3
V gene: TRBV5-1
CDR3 DNA: TGCGCCAGCAGCCCGGACGGGACTGGAAACACCATATATTTT
CDR3 protein: CASSPDGTGNTIYF

D gene: TRBD1
clone size: many
J gene: TRBJ1-1
V gene: TRBV3-1
CDR3 DNA: TGTGCCAGCAGCCTAAAGCTACAGGGGTTCACTGAAGCTTTCTTT
CDR3 protein: CASSLKLQGFTEAFF

D gene: .
clone size: many
J gene: TRBJ1-3
V gene: TRBV27
CDR3 DNA: TGTGCCAGCAGTTTATGGACAGTGAATGGAAACACCATATATTTT
CDR3 protein: CASSLWTVNGNTIYF